The 7 T cell receptor beta chains below were found in one sample sequenced in a study of T cells in localized non-small cell lung cancer. The repertoire was sequenced with immunoSEQ multiplex PCR; TCRdb's copy has only in-frame clones and lacks some. The data hold 23,000 or so clones, with approximately 88% observed a single time. The source material was peripheral blood, sampled before any cancer treatment. The receptors shown here come from a man aged 35 to 69 with stage I squamous cell lung carcinoma.

The J gene is TRBJ2-5, the V gene TRBV21-1; no check of the table's D call, TRBD1, against the DNA was made. TRBV21-1 is listed as a pseudogene. The CDR3 has 18 amino acids. The CDR3 nucleotides are TGTGCCAGCAGCCCGACCGGGACAGGGGGGGAGGACCAAGAGACCCAGTACTTC. Its translation is CASSPTGTGGEDQETQYF.

This clone was seen a single time. V gene TRBV7-2 combines with J gene TRBJ2-3; a possible D gene is TRBD1 (5 bases). CDR1 and CDR2 (germline): SGHTA, FQGNSA. The CDR3 has 15 amino acids. V gave up 4 bases and J gave up 4 bases, with 15 bases separating them. CDR3 nucleotide sequence: TGTGCCAGCAGCTCCCCCATCCAGGGTTCAGATACGCAGTATTTT. It encodes CASSSPIQGSDTQYF.

V gene TRBV2 combines with J gene TRBJ2-1, with D possibly matching TRBD2 (6 bases). Germline values: CDR1 SNHLY, CDR2 FYNNEI. The CDR3 length is 17 residues. The V gene lost 3 bases and the J gene lost 0 bases, with 15 bases spanning the gap. The CDR3 region has the DNA TGTGCCAGCAGTGAGGAGGGGACCAGGAGCTCCTACAATGAGCAGTTCTTC. It translates to CASSEEGTRSSYNEQFF.

Only a few counts were recorded for this clone. The rearrangement joins TRBV28 to TRBJ1-5; no clear D gene. CDR1 MDHEN and CDR2 SYDVKM come from the germline V gene. The CDR3 has 12 residues. Trimming left V 5 bases short and J 9 bases short, with 11 bases between. As DNA, the CDR3 is TGTGCCAGCAGTCCCTCGGTCCGGCCCCAGCATTTT. Translation: CASSPSVRPQHF.

The chain is built from TRBV27 and TRBJ2-2; no definite D call. The germline V and J ends were trimmed by 2 bases and 1 base, with 5 bases remaining between them. The CDR3 is 14 residues long. Germline-derived CDR1 and CDR2 are MNHEY and SMNVEV (reference sequence). The CDR3 bases are TGTGCCAGCAGTTTAACCCGGAACACCGGGGAGCTGTTTTTT. Encoded protein: CASSLTRNTGELFF.

The genes are TRBV11-2 and TRBJ2-3, with 7 bases aligning to TRBD1. This CDR3 region has 17 residues. V gave up 4 bases and J gave up 1 base; unmatched junction bases: 11. The germline gives CDR1 SGHAT, CDR2 FQNNGV. The CDR3 coding sequence is TGTGCCAGCAGCTACCGAGGACAGGACTCCCGCACAGATACGCAGTATTTT. Residues: CASSYRGQDSRTDTQYF.

The rearrangement joins TRBV7-9 to TRBJ2-4; D assignment may be TRBD1 or TRBD2 (6 bases each). Trimming left V 5 bases short and J 9 bases short, with 17 bases between. Germline CDR1 is SEHNR and CDR2 is FQNEAQ (reference sequence). The CDR3 covers 14 residues. CDR3 protein: CASSMGGLSSIQYF. Here the CDR3 DNA reads TGTGCCAGCAGCATGGGGGGCCTATCTAGCATTCAGTACTTC. Variable domain in full (rest from reference TRBV7-9 and TRBJ2-4): DTGVSQNPRHKITKRGQNVTFRCDPISEHNRLYWYRQTLGQGPEFLTYFQNEAQLEKSRLLSDRFSAERPKGSFSTLEIQRTEQGDSAMYLCASSMGGLSSIQYFGAGTRLSVL.